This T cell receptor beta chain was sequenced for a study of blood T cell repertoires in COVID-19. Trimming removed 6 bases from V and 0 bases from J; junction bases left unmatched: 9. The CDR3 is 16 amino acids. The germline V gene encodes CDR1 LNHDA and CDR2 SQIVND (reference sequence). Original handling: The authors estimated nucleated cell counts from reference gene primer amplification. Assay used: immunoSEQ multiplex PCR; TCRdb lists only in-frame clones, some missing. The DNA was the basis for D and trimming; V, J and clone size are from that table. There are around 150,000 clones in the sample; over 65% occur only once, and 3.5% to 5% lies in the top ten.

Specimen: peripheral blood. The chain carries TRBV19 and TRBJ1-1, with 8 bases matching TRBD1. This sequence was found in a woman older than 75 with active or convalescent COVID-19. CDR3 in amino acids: CASSTDRGMMNTEAFF. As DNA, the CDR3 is TGTGCCAGTAGCACCGACAGGGGAATGATGAACACTGAAGCTTTCTTT.